This T cell receptor beta chain was documented in a study of neurological immune-mediated disorders. The length of the CDR3 is 16 residues. V dropped 4 bases and J dropped 0 bases, with 13 bases sitting between them. General study results and limits: Phylogenetic grouping assigned the repertoires of 18 of 34 multiple sclerosis patients to a single related-CDR3 cluster, representing a possible signature. No CDR3 amino acid sequences recurred among expanded clones across subjects, suggesting private repertoires in all groups.

TCRdb fed the 5' RACE reads into MiXCR, producing one record per CDR3 protein. The sample lists 40,000 to 50,000 distinct CDR3 sequences, 1.9% occurring once. This clonotype was recorded at least ten times. Its matching antigen is unknown. This receptor was identified in a woman between 40 and 50 years old with multiple sclerosis. The chain links TRBV12-3 or TRBV12-4 to TRBJ1-3; D call uncertain. The specimen was PBMCs. The CDR3 region has the DNA TGTGCCAGCAGTTCCTACCACCGGGGCTCTGGAAACACCATATATTTT. As protein: CASSSYHRGSGNTIYF.